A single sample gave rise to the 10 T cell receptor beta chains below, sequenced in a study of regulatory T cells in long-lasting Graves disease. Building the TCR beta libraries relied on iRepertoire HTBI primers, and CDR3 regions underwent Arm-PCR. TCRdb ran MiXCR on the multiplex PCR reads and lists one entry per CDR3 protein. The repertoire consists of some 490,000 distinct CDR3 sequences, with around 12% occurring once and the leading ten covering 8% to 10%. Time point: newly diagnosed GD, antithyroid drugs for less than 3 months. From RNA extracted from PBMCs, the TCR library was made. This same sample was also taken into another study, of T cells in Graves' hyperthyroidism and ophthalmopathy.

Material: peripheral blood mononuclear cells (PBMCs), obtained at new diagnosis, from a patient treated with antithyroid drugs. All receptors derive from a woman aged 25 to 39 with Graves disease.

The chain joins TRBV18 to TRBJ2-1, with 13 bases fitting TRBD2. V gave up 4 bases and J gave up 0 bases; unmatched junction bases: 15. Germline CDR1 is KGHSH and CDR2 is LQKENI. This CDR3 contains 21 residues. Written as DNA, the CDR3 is TGTGCCAGCTCACTAGGGACTAGCGGGACCAAAAGGTCTTACTCCTACAATGAGCAGTTCTTC. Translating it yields CASSLGTSGTKRSYSYNEQFF.

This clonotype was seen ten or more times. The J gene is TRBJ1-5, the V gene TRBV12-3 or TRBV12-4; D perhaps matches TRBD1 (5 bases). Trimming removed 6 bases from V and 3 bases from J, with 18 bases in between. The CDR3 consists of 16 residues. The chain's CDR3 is CASRPTRRGVNQPQHF. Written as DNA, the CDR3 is TGTGCCAGCAGACCAACTCGTCGAGGGGTCAATCAGCCCCAGCATTTT.

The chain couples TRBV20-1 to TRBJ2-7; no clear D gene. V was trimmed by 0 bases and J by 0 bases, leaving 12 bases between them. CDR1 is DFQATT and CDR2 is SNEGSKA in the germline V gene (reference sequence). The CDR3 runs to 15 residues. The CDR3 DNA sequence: TGCAGTGCTAGAGATTCTAGGGCAGCCTCCTACGAGCAGTACTTC. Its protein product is CSARDSRAASYEQYF.

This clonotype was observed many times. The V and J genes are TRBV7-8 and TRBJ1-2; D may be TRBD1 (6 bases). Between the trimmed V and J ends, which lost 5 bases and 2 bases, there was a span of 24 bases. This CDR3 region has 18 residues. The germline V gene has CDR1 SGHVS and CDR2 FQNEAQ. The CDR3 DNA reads TGTGCCAGCAGCGCCTACAGGGCAAGGAAGGGATTAAACTATGGCTACACCTTC. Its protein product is CASSAYRARKGLNYGYTF.

As DNA, the CDR3 is TGTGCCAGCAGAGGCGGGAGGGCCGGTTACGAGCAGTACTTC. It codes for CASRGGRAGYEQYF. The rearrangement links TRBV2 to TRBJ2-7; 9 nucleotides match TRBD2. The CDR3 contains 14 residues. Germline V gene lookup returns CDR1 SNHLY and CDR2 FYNNEI. V was clipped by 6 bases and J by 4 bases; unmatched bases: 7.

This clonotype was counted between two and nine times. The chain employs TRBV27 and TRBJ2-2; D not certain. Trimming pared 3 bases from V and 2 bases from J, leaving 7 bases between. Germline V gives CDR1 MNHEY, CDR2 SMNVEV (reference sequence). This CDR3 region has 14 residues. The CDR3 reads CASSFRVNTGELFF. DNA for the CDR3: TGTGCCAGCAGTTTCAGAGTCAACACCGGGGAGCTGTTTTTT.

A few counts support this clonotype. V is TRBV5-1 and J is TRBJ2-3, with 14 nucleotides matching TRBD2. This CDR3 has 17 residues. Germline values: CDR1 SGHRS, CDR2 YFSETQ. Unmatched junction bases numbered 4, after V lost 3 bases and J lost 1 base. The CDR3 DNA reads TGCGCCAGCAGCTCCGGACTAGCGGGAGGTCGCACAGATACGCAGTATTTT. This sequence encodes CASSSGLAGGRTDTQYF.

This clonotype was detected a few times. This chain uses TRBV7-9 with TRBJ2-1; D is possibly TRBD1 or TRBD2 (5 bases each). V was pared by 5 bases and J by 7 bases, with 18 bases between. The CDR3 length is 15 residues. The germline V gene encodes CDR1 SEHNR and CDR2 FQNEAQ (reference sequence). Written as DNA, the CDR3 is TGTGCCAGCAGCCCCCGGGGCGTTACTGGGAATGAGCAGTTCTTC. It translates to CASSPRGVTGNEQFF.

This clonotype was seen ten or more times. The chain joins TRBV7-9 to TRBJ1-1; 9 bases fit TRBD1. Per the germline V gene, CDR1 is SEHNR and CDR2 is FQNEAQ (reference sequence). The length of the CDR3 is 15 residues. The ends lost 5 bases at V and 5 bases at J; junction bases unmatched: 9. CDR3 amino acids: CASSRGQGKRTEAFF. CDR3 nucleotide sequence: TGTGCCAGCAGCCGTGGACAGGGGAAGAGGACTGAAGCTTTCTTT.

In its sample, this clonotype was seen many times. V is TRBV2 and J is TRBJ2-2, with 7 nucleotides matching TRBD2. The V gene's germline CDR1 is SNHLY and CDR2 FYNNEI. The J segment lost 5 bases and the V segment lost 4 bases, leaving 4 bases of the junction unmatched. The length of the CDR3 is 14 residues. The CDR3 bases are TGTGCCAGCAGTGGCGGGGGTCGGACCGGGGAGCTGTTTTTT. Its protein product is CASSGGGRTGELFF.